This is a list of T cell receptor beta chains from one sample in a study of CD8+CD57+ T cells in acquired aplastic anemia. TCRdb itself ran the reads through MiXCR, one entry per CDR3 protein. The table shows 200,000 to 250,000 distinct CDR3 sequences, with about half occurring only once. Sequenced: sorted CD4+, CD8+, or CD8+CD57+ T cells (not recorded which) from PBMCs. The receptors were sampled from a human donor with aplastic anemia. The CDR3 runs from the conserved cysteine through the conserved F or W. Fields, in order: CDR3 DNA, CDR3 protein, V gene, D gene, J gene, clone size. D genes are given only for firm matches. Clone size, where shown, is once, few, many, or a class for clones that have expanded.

CDR3nt: TGCGCCAGCAGCTCGGGAGGTTTCGCAGAGACCCAGTACTTC
CDR3aa: CASSSGGFAETQYF
v_gene: TRBV5-1
d_gene: TRBD2
j_gene: TRBJ2-5
abundance: -

CDR3nt: TGTGCCAGCAGTCCCCCGGGACTAGCGGACGAGCAGTACTTC
CDR3aa: CASSPPGLADEQYF
v_gene: TRBV6-6
d_gene: TRBD2
j_gene: TRBJ2-7
abundance: many

CDR3nt: TGTGCCACCAGCAGAGAGGCGTTGGAGACCCAGTACTTC
CDR3aa: CATSREALETQYF
v_gene: TRBV15
d_gene: -
j_gene: TRBJ2-5
abundance: few

CDR3nt: TGTGCCAGCAGCTGGGGGACGGTTCTACGAGGGCAGTACTTC
CDR3aa: CASSWGTVLRGQYF
v_gene: TRBV14
d_gene: -
j_gene: TRBJ2-7
abundance: -

CDR3nt: TGCGCCAGCAGCTACGGACAGACGAACACCGGGGAGCTGTTTTTT
CDR3aa: CASSYGQTNTGELFF
v_gene: TRBV5-1
d_gene: -
j_gene: TRBJ2-2
abundance: many

CDR3nt: TGTGCCAGCAGCCCGGGACAGGGGGTCTGGAACACTGAAGCTTTCTTT
CDR3aa: CASSPGQGVWNTEAFF
v_gene: TRBV7-9
d_gene: TRBD1
j_gene: TRBJ1-1
abundance: -

CDR3nt: TGCAGTGCTAACTCGGGGCTATATGGCTACACCTTC
CDR3aa: CSANSGLYGYTF
v_gene: TRBV20-1
d_gene: -
j_gene: TRBJ1-2
abundance: few

CDR3nt: TGTGCCAGCAGCCTCTTCGGGGGGTACGAGCAGTACTTC
CDR3aa: CASSLFGGYEQYF
v_gene: TRBV5-6
d_gene: TRBD2
j_gene: TRBJ2-7
abundance: many

CDR3nt: TGTGCCAGCAGCGTGAGTAGCGGGGCCGCCTACAATGAGCAGTTCTTC
CDR3aa: CASSVSSGAAYNEQFF
v_gene: TRBV9
d_gene: TRBD2
j_gene: TRBJ2-1
abundance: many

CDR3nt: TGTGCCAGTAGACAGGCGGATAATTCACCCCTCCACTTT
CDR3aa: CASRQADNSPLHF
v_gene: TRBV19
d_gene: -
j_gene: TRBJ1-6
abundance: few

CDR3nt: TGCAGTGCTAGAATTGGGACGCGGGGGCCGAACAATGAGCAGTTCTTC
CDR3aa: CSARIGTRGPNNEQFF
v_gene: TRBV20-1
d_gene: -
j_gene: TRBJ2-1
abundance: -

CDR3nt: TGCAGTTCAACTCCCCAGGGGGGACTCCTTAATTCACCCCTCCACTTT
CDR3aa: CSSTPQGGLLNSPLHF
v_gene: TRBV20-1
d_gene: TRBD1
j_gene: TRBJ1-6
abundance: -

CDR3nt: TGCAGCGTTGCGTCAGGGGGCGGCAATAATGAGCAGTTCTTC
CDR3aa: CSVASGGGNNEQFF
v_gene: TRBV29-1
d_gene: TRBD1
j_gene: TRBJ2-1
abundance: -

CDR3nt: TGCAGTGCTAGATCGGGACTAGCGGGGGCACTGGAAGATACGCAGTATTTT
CDR3aa: CSARSGLAGALEDTQYF
v_gene: TRBV20-1
d_gene: TRBD2
j_gene: TRBJ2-3
abundance: -

CDR3nt: TGTGCCAGTAGTATAGGAGGGGCCCTCGGAGTAGAAAAACTGTTTTTT
CDR3aa: CASSIGGALGVEKLFF
v_gene: TRBV19
d_gene: -
j_gene: TRBJ1-4
abundance: many

CDR3nt: TGCAGTGCTGGGACCCAGGCCTACGAGCAGTACTTC
CDR3aa: CSAGTQAYEQYF
v_gene: TRBV20-1
d_gene: -
j_gene: TRBJ2-7
abundance: -

CDR3nt: TGCGCCAGCAGTGAGTCCTTCCCTGGAGCCTCACCCCTCCACTTT
CDR3aa: CASSESFPGASPLHF
v_gene: TRBV10-1
d_gene: -
j_gene: TRBJ1-6
abundance: -